This TCR beta chain was sequenced during a study of cytomegalovirus exposure and HLA in healthy donors. About the research overall: Assignment to the Caucasian-associated ancestry cluster applied to around four fifths of the approximately 400 genotyped donors. The study, taken as a whole, reports: Prediction of most subjects' HLA-A and HLA-B alleles by TCR beta sequences was reportedly accurate.

Points on this clone: Its antigen remains unidentified.

Looked up from germline, CDR1 is GTSNPN and CDR2 is SVGIG (reference sequence). V lost 2 bases and J lost 5; bases outside the gene matches: 8. The CDR3 contains 14 residues. The primer mix had 60 Vbeta and 13 Jbeta primers. Sequenced by immunoSEQ multiplex PCR; TCRdb stores in-frame clones only, minus some. The table shows about 160,000 clones, with around 85% occurring only once. The sequenced sample was PBMCs. The receptor comes from a man aged 45-60 years in good health and CMV-seropositive. The chain carries TRBV30 and TRBJ2-5, with 7 positions matching TRBD1. The CDR3, as DNA: TGTGCCTGGAGTAGGCAGGGGGTAGGGGAGACCCAGTACTTC. Amino acids: CAWSRQGVGETQYF. The whole variable domain, filled in from reference TRBV30 and TRBJ2-5, reads SQTIHQWPATLVQPVGSPLSLECTVEGTSNPNLYWYRQAAGRGLQLLFYSVGIGQISSEVPQNLSASRPQDRQFILSSKKLLLSDSGFYLCAWSRQGVGETQYFGPGTRLLVL.